This T cell receptor beta chain came from a study of patients and donors after allogeneic stem cell transplantation. This clonotype was recorded a few times. V gave up 0 bases and J gave up 2 bases; unmatched junction bases: 8. CDR3 length equals 18 residues. Germline V gives CDR1 MNHNS, CDR2 SASEGT. TCRdb reanalysed the RT-PCR reads using MiXCR and keeps one entry per CDR3 protein. This repertoire shows 200,000 to 250,000 distinct CDR3 sequences, roughly 13% found once; its top ten account for more than 9%. The sequence derives from a human donor who was either an allogeneic HSCT recipient or a stem cell or donor lymphocyte infusion donor (not recorded which). It is not recorded whose cells these are; they may come from a transplant donor. This rearrangement joins TRBV6-1 to TRBJ2-7, with 12 bases that match TRBD2. Sequenced material: blood, either unsorted or a sorted T cell fraction (not recorded which). CDR3 DNA sequence: TGTGCCAGCAGTGAAGCGACTAGCGGGGGCTTCTTTCCCTACGAGCAGTACTTC. It codes for CASSEATSGGFFPYEQYF.